This entry features one T cell receptor (beta chain) sequence. The target antigen is unknown. UMIs were added to TCR cDNA along with a universal primer site when it was made by 5'RACE template switching. TCRdb fed the 5' RACE reads into MiXCR, producing one record per CDR3 protein. The data hold about 320,000 distinct CDR3 sequences, with approximately 4% observed a single time. These data belong to a study of T cells after yellow fever vaccination. Study observations and caveats: Overall, a small share of clonotypes was seen in both CD4 and CD8 compartments. At around 95% for CD4 and 75% to 90% for CD8, most primary-vaccination clones showed up again after the booster.

This CDR3 contains 14 residues. Trimming pared 4 bases from V and 2 bases from J, leaving 9 bases between. The V gene's germline CDR1 is SGHRS and CDR2 YFSETQ. This TCR was sampled from a man aged 18-30 years who received the YFV17D yellow fever vaccine. The chain combines TRBV5-1 with TRBJ2-2; D is uncertain. The input for sequencing was PBMCs, taken 15 days after the yellow fever booster vaccination. The CDR3 DNA follows: TGCGCCAGCAGCATGACTGACAACACCGGGGAGCTGTTTTTT. As protein: CASSMTDNTGELFF.